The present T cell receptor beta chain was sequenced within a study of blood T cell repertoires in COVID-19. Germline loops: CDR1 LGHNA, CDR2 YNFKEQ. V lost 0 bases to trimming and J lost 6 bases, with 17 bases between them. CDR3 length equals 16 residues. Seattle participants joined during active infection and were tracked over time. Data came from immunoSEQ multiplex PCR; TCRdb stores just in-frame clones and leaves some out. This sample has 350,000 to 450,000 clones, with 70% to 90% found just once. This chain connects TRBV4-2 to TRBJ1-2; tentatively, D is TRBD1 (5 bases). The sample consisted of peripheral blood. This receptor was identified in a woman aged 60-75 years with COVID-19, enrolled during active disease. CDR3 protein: CASSQEIVGQGNGYTF. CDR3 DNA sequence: TGTGCCAGCAGCCAAGAAATAGTCGGCCAGGGTAATGGCTACACCTTC.